Listed below are T cell receptor beta chains from one sample, sequenced in a study of cytomegalovirus exposure and HLA in healthy donors. Profiling relied on immunoSEQ multiplex PCR, and the TCRdb table lists in-frame clones only, not all of them. This sample has approximately 260,000 clones, with around 88% found just once. Sequencing input: PBMCs. The receptors here all came from a woman in her 30s in good health and CMV-seropositive. CDR3s include the opening cysteine and the closing phenylalanine or tryptophan.

V: TRBV7-6; J: TRBJ1-1; CDR3: CASSYLRDTEAFF
V: TRBV5-1; J: TRBJ1-2; CDR3: CASSTLSEGAGGYTF
V: TRBV5-1; J: TRBJ2-3; CDR3: CASSSTGFNTDTQYF
V: TRBV28; J: TRBJ1-5; CDR3: CASSRLTGQNQPQHF
V: TRBV5-4; J: TRBJ2-3; CDR3: CASSFVIADTQYF
V: TRBV27; J: TRBJ2-3; CDR3: CASSLFRRPDRGPDTQYF
V: TRBV27; J: TRBJ1-1; CDR3: CASSGTGEAFF
V: TRBV6-1; J: TRBJ1-1; CDR3: CASSEAGAGTEAFF
V: TRBV7-2; J: TRBJ2-1; CDR3: CASSPVERKYNEQFF
V: TRBV28; J: TRBJ2-7; CDR3: CASSFLTGRAAGVSYEQYF
V: TRBV29-1; J: TRBJ2-2; CDR3: CSVGLARELFF
V: TRBV30; J: TRBJ1-2; CDR3: CAWSETGTYGYTF
V: TRBV28; J: TRBJ2-2; CDR3: CASSFGDRVNTGELFF
V: TRBV28; J: TRBJ1-1; CDR3: CASRVSTGVYTEAFF
V: TRBV2; J: TRBJ2-1; CDR3: CASSAVARGFF
V: TRBV5-6; J: TRBJ2-7; CDR3: CASSSAKIGLAYEQYF
V: TRBV5-1; J: TRBJ1-1; CDR3: CASSAATGGPTEAFF
V: TRBV7-3; J: TRBJ2-2; CDR3: CASSLLPGELFF
V: TRBV29-1; J: TRBJ1-1; CDR3: CSVQIRQGEAFF
V: TRBV19; J: TRBJ1-1; CDR3: CASSNRGNTEAFF
V: TRBV28; J: TRBJ2-7; CDR3: CASSSISGTGSYEQYF
V: TRBV7-7; J: TRBJ1-1; CDR3: CASSLTANTEAFF
V: TRBV7-7; J: TRBJ2-1; CDR3: CASSSDRHNEQFF
V: TRBV6-1; J: TRBJ1-5; CDR3: CASSGQGDYQPQHF
V: TRBV15; J: TRBJ1-4; CDR3: CATSREQGFEKLFF
V: TRBV5-6; J: TRBJ2-5; CDR3: CASSSKIGFQETQYF
V: TRBV18; J: TRBJ1-1; CDR3: CASSSTGNTEAFF
V: TRBV7-3; J: TRBJ2-3; CDR3: CASSPGLASDTQYF
V: TRBV7-2; J: TRBJ1-1; CDR3: CASSFMNTEAFF
V: TRBV15; J: TRBJ1-2; CDR3: CATSRGQGYGYTF
V: TRBV2; J: TRBJ2-1; CDR3: CASSLGLAGDNEQFF
V: TRBV5-1; J: TRBJ2-7; CDR3: CASSITGNSYEQYF
V: TRBV19; J: TRBJ1-2; CDR3: CASSFSRGVNYGYTF
V: TRBV27; J: TRBJ2-7; CDR3: CASSRDSGGYEQYF
V: TRBV29-1; J: TRBJ2-3; CDR3: CSAGGRQADTQYF
V: TRBV28; J: TRBJ2-7; CDR3: CASSRGLSSSYEQYF
V: TRBV20-1; J: TRBJ1-1; CDR3: CSADRNTEAFF
V: TRBV20-1; J: TRBJ2-2; CDR3: CSAGDSGELFF
V: TRBV7-6; J: TRBJ1-2; CDR3: CASSFNSETHYGYTF
V: TRBV18; J: TRBJ2-2; CDR3: CASSPNSGTYGELFF
V: TRBV14; J: TRBJ2-6; CDR3: CASSPRFRQPTSGANVLTF
V: TRBV7-6; J: TRBJ2-7; CDR3: CASSLNRESYEQYF
V: TRBV18; J: TRBJ1-5; CDR3: CASSPAGTGVPQHF
V: TRBV4-1; J: TRBJ1-4; CDR3: CASSQDKSLGQSEKLFF
V: TRBV5-1; J: TRBJ2-7; CDR3: CASSVGLTNTYEQYF
V: TRBV6-5; J: TRBJ2-3; CDR3: CASSAGITGDTQYF
V: TRBV30; J: TRBJ1-2; CDR3: CAWLPGQGVFGYTF
V: TRBV6-6; J: TRBJ2-1; CDR3: CASSQGPYNEQFF
V: TRBV7-9; J: TRBJ2-7; CDR3: CASGETGSTYEQYF
V: TRBV18; J: TRBJ2-7; CDR3: CASSPPWGQVNYEQYF
V: TRBV4-1; J: TRBJ2-1; CDR3: CASSQRGNEQFF
V: TRBV28; J: TRBJ2-1; CDR3: CASSLGQVKYNEQFF
V: TRBV7-8; J: TRBJ2-7; CDR3: CASSSLAGGGEQYF
V: TRBV27; J: TRBJ1-5; CDR3: CATVTLGWPPINQPQHF
V: TRBV5-4; J: TRBJ2-3; CDR3: CASSRERVLPDTQYF